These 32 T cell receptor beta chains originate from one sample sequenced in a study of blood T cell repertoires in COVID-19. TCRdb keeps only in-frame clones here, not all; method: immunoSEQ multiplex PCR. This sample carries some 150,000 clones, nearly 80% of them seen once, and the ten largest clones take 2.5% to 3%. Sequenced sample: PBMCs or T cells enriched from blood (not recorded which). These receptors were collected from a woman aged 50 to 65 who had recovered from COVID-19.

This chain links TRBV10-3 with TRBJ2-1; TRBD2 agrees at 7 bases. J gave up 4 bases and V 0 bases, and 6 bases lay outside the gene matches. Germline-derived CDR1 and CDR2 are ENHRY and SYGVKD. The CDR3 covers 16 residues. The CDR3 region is CAISESGGGLYNEQFF. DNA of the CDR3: TGTGCCATCAGTGAGTCTGGGGGAGGGCTATACAATGAGCAGTTCTTC.

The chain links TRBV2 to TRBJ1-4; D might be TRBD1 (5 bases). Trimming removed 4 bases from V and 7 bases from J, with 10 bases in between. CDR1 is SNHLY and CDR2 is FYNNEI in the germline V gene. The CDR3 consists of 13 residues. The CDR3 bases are TGTGCCAGCAGTGTCGGGGGGACTGAAAAACTGTTTTTT. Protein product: CASSVGGTEKLFF.

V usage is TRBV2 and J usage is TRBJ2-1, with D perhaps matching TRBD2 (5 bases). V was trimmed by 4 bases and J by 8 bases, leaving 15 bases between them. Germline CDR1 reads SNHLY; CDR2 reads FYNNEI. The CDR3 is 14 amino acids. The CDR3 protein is CASSAQLPEDEQFF. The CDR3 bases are TGTGCCAGCAGTGCGCAACTACCGGAGGATGAGCAGTTCTTC.

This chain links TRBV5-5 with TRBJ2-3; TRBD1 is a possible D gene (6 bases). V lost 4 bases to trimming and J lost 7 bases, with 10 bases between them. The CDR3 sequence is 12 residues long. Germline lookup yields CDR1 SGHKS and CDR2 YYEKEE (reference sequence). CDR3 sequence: CASSPQGNTQYF. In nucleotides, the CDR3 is TGTGCCAGCAGCCCGCAGGGGAATACGCAGTATTTT.

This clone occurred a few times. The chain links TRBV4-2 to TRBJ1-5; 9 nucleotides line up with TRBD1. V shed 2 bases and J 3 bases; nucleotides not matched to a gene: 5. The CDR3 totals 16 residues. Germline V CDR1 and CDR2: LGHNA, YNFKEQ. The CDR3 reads CASSQTRDRVNQPQHF. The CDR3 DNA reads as TGTGCCAGCAGCCAAACCCGGGACAGGGTCAATCAGCCCCAGCATTTT.

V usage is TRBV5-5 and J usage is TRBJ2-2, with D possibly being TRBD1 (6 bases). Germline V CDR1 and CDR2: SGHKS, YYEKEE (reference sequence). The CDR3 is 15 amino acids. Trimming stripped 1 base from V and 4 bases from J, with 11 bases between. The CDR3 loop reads CASSLLTGGTGELFF. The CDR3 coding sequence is TGTGCCAGCAGCTTGTTGACAGGTGGCACCGGGGAGCTGTTTTTT.

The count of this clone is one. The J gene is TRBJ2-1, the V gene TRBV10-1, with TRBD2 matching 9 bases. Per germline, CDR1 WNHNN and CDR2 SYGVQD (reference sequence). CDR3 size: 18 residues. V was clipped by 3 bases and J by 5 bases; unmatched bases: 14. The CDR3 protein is CASSEAAGGSGRNNEQFF. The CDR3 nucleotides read TGCGCCAGCAGTGAAGCGGCCGGTGGGAGCGGGAGGAACAATGAGCAGTTCTTC.

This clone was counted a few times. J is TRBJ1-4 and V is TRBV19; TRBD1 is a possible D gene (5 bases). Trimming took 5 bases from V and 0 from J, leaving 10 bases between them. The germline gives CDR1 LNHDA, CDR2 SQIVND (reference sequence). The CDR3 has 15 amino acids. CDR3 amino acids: CASSLLTATNEKLFF. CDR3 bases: TGTGCCAGTAGTCTCCTGACAGCAACTAATGAAAAACTGTTTTTT. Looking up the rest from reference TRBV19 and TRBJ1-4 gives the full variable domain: DGGITQSPKYLFRKEGQNVTLSCEQNLNHDAMYWYRQDPGQGLRLIYYSQIVNDFQKGDIAEGYSVSREKKESFPLTVTSAQKNPTAFYLCASSLLTATNEKLFFGSGTQLSVL.

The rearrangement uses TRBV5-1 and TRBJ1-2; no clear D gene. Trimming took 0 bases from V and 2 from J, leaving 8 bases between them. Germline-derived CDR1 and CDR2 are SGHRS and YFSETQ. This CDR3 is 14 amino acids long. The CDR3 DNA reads TGCGCCAGCAGCTTGGGCAGAAGAAACTATGGCTACACCTTC. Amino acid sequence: CASSLGRRNYGYTF.

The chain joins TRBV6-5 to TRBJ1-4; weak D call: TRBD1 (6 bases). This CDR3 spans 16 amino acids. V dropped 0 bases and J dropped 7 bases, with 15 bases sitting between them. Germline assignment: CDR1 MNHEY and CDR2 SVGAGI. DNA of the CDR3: TGTGCCAGCAGTTACTCGATGGTCCCAGGGGCTGAAAAACTGTTTTTT. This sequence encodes CASSYSMVPGAEKLFF.

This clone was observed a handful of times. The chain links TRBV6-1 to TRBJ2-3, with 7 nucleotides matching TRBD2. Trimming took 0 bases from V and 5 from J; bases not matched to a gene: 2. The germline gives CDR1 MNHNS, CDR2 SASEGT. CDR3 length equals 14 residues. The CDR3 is CASSEAGGVDTQYF. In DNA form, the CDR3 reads TGTGCCAGCAGTGAAGCGGGGGGGGTAGATACGCAGTATTTT.

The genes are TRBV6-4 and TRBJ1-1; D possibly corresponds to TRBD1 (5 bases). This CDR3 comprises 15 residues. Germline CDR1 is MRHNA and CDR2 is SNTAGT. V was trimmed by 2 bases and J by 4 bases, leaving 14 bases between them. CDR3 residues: CASSDAPGLGTEAFF. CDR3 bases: TGTGCCAGCAGTGACGCCCCAGGGCTTGGCACTGAAGCTTTCTTT.

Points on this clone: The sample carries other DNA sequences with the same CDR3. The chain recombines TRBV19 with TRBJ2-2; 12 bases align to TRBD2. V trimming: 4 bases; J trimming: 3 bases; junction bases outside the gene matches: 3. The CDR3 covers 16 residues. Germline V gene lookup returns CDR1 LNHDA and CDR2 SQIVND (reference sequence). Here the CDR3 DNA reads TGTGCCAGTAGTACAGGGACTAGCGGGTACACCGGGGAGCTGTTTTTT. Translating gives CASSTGTSGYTGELFF. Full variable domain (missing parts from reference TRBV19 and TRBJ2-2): DGGITQSPKYLFRKEGQNVTLSCEQNLNHDAMYWYRQDPGQGLRLIYYSQIVNDFQKGDIAEGYSVSREKKESFPLTVTSAQKNPTAFYLCASSTGTSGYTGELFFGEGSRLTVL.

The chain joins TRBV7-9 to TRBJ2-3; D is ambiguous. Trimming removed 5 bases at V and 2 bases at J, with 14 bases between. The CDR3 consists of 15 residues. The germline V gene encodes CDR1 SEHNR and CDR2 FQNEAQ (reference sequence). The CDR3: CASSTDDGYTDTQYF. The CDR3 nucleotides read TGTGCCAGCAGCACAGACGACGGATACACAGATACGCAGTATTTT.

For the CDR3, the DNA is TGTGCCTGGACTCACAAACCGGGACAGGGAGGCGAAAAACTGTTTTTT. Encoded protein: CAWTHKPGQGGEKLFF. The rearrangement uses TRBV30 and TRBJ1-4, with 9 positions matching TRBD1. The V and J ends lost 4 bases and 8 bases, in that order; junction bases with no gene match: 14. This CDR3 has 16 residues. Germline CDR1 is GTSNPN and CDR2 is SVGIG (reference sequence).

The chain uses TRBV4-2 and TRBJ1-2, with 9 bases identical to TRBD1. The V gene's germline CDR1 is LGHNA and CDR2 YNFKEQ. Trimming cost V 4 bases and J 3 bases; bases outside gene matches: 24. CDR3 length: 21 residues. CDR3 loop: CASSLYNRKRDRVIMDYGYTF. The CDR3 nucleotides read TGTGCCAGCAGCCTCTACAATCGTAAACGGGACAGGGTGATAATGGACTATGGCTACACCTTC.

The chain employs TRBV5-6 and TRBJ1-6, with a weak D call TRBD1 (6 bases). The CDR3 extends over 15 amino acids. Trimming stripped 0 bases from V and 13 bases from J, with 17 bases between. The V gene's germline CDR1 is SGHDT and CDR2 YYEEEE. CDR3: CASSLATLGGRPLHF. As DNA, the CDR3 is TGTGCCAGCAGCTTGGCCACCCTCGGGGGGCGGCCCCTCCACTTT. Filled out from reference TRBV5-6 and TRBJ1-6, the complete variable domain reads DAGVTQSPTHLIKTRGQQVTLRCSPKSGHDTVSWYQQALGQGPQFIFQYYEEEERQRGNFPDRFSGHQFPNYSSELNVNALLLGDSALYLCASSLATLGGRPLHFGNGTRLTVT.

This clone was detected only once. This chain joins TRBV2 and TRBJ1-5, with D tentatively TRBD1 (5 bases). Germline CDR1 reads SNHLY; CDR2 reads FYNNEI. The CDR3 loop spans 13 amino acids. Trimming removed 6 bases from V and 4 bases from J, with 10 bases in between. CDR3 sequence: CASRTESNQPQHF. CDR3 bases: TGTGCCAGCAGGACAGAATCAAATCAGCCCCAGCATTTT.

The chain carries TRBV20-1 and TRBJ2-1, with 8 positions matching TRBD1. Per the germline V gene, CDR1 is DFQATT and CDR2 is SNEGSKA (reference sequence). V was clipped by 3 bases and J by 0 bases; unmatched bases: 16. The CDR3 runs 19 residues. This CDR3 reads CSASGLFRQGPTSYNEQFF. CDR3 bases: TGCAGTGCTAGTGGTTTATTCCGACAGGGGCCGACCTCCTACAATGAGCAGTTCTTC.

The CDR3 is CAWSTGRGYTF. As DNA, the CDR3 is TGTGCCTGGAGTACAGGGCGCGGCTACACCTTC. The J gene is TRBJ1-2, the V gene TRBV30, with D maybe TRBD1 (6 bases). CDR1 GTSNPN and CDR2 SVGIG come from the germline V gene (reference sequence). V was pared by 2 bases and J by 8 bases, with 9 bases between. This CDR3 has 11 amino acids.

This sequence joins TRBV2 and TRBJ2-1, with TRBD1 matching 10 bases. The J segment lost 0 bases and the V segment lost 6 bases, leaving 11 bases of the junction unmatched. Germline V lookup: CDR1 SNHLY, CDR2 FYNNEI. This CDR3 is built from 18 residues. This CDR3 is CASSTPRDRGGSYNEQFF. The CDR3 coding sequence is TGTGCCAGCAGCACCCCCCGGGACAGGGGAGGCTCCTACAATGAGCAGTTCTTC.

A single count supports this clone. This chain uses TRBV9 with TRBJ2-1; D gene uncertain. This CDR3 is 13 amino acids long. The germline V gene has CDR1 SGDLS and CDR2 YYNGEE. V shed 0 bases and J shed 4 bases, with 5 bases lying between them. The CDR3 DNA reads TGTGCCAGCAGCGTAGGCAGGTACAATGAGCAGTTCTTC. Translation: CASSVGRYNEQFF.

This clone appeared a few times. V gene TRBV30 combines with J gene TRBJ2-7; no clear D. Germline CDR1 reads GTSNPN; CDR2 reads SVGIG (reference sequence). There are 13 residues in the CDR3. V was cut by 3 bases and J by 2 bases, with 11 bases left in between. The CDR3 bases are TGTGCCTGGAGCTTTGCAGGCCCCTACGAGCAGTACTTC. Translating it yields CAWSFAGPYEQYF.

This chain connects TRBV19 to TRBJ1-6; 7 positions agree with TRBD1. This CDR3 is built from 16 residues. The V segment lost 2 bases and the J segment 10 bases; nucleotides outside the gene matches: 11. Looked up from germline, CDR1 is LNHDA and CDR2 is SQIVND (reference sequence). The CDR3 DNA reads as TGTGCCAGTAGTATAAGGTCGAGTAGGGGGCAGTCACCCCTCCACTTT. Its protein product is CASSIRSSRGQSPLHF.

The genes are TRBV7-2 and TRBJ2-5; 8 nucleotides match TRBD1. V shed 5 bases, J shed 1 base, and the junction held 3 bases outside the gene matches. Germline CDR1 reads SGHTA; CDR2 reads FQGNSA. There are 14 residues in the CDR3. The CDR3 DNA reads TGTGCCAGCAGCCCCAGGGGGCCCCAAGAGACCCAGTACTTC. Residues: CASSPRGPQETQYF.

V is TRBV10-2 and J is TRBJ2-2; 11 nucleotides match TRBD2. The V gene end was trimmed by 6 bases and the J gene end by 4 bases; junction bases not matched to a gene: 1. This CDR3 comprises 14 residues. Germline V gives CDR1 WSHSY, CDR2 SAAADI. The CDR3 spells CASRTSGVTGELFF. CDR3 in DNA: TGCGCCAGCAGGACTAGCGGGGTCACCGGGGAGCTGTTTTTT.

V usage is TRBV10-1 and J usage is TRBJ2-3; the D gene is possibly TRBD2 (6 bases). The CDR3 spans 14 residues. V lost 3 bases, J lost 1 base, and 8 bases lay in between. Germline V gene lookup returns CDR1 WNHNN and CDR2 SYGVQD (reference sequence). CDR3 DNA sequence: TGCGCCAGCAGTGATCCGGGGGGCACAGATACGCAGTATTTT. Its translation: CASSDPGGTDTQYF.

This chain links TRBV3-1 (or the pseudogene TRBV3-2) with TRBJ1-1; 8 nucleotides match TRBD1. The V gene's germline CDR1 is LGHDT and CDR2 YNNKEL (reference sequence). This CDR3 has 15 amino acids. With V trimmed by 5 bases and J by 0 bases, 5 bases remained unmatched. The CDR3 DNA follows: TGTGCCAGCAGCTCGGACAGGGCCATGAACACTGAAGCTTTCTTT. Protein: CASSSDRAMNTEAFF.

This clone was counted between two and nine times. As DNA, the CDR3 is TGTGCCAGCAGTTACTTGGGGACTGACGGCGGGACCCAGTACTTC. Translated, it gives CASSYLGTDGGTQYF. This chain connects TRBV6-5 to TRBJ2-5; D might be TRBD2 (6 bases). Germline CDR1 and CDR2: MNHEY and SVGAGI. The CDR3 has 15 amino acids. V dropped 1 base and J dropped 7 bases, with 16 bases sitting between them.

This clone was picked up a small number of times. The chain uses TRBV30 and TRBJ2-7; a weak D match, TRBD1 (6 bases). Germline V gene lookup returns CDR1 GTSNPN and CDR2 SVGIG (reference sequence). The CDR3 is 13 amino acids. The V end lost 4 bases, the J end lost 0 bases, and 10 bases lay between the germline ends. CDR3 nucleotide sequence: TGTGCCTGGACAACAGGGACCTCCTACGAGCAGTACTTC. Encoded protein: CAWTTGTSYEQYF.

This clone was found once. The CDR3: CASITTGVNYGYTF. The CDR3 coding sequence is TGTGCCAGCATTACCACCGGGGTTAACTATGGCTACACCTTC. V and J are TRBV28 and TRBJ1-2; D is uncertain. Trimming left V 7 bases short and J 1 base short, with 13 bases between. Germline V gene data show CDR1 as MDHEN and CDR2 as SYDVKM. The length of the CDR3 is 14 residues.

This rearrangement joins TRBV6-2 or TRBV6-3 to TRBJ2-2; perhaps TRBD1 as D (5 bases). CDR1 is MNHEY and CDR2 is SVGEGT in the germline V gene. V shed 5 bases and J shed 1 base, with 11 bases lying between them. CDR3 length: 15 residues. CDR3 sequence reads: CASSDLRGNTGELFF. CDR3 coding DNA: TGTGCCAGCAGTGACCTTAGGGGGAACACCGGGGAGCTGTTTTTT.